These 10 T cell receptor beta chains originate from one sample sequenced in a study of HIV-infected patients and healthy controls. Reverse transcription used 450 to 500 ng RNA and constant-region primers for alpha and beta. Each of the alpha and beta chains got its own library through chain-specific third strand synthesis with indices. A single record per CDR3 protein comes from TCRdb applying MiXCR to the 5' RACE reads. The table lists 13,000 to 15,000 distinct CDR3 sequences, roughly 9.6% of them singletons. The repertoire came from unfractionated whole blood and reflected all unsorted peripheral T cells. The sample consisted of blood. The receptors were gathered from an adult in good health.

CDR3 residues: CASGLDRTNTGELFF. The CDR3 DNA sequence: TGTGCCAGCGGGTTAGACAGAACGAACACCGGGGAGCTGTTTTTT. The rearrangement links TRBV5-4 to TRBJ2-2; tentatively, D is TRBD1 (5 bases). Germline V gives CDR1 SGHNT, CDR2 YYREEE (reference sequence). The length of the CDR3 is 15 residues. The V end lost 7 bases, the J end lost 0 bases, and 13 bases lay between the germline ends. The full variable domain, completed using reference TRBV5-4 and TRBJ2-2, is ETGVTQSPTHLIKTRGQQVTLRCSSQSGHNTVSWYQQALGQGPQFIFQYYREEENGRGNFPPRFSGLQFPNYSSELNVNALELDDSALYLCASGLDRTNTGELFFGEGSRLTVL.

This clonotype was counted ten times or more. V gene TRBV28 combines with J gene TRBJ1-3; a weak D match, TRBD1 (5 bases). Trimming pared 2 bases from V and 7 bases from J, leaving 18 bases between. This CDR3 region has 16 residues. Germline V CDR1 and CDR2: MDHEN, SYDVKM. The CDR3 spells CASSLGGTDGGNTIYF. CDR3 sequence (DNA): TGTGCCAGCAGTTTAGGAGGGACGGACGGCGGCAACACCATATATTTT.

This clonotype came up many times. The J gene is TRBJ2-1, the V gene TRBV6-5, with D hard to call. CDR1 and CDR2 from the germline V gene are MNHEY and SVGAGI. This CDR3 has 15 amino acids. Trimming removed 6 bases at V and 0 bases at J, with 12 bases between. CDR3 nucleotides: TGTGCCAGCAGCCCGGACCTGAGCTCCTACAATGAGCAGTTCTTC. Protein sequence: CASSPDLSSYNEQFF.

Many counts were recorded for this clonotype. This chain joins TRBV19 and TRBJ2-3; weak D call: TRBD1 (7 bases). This CDR3 has 16 residues. CDR1 LNHDA and CDR2 SQIVND come from the germline V gene (reference sequence). Deletions cut 5 bases from V and 1 base from J, with 16 bases between. The CDR3 loop is CASSPYRGTGTDTQYF. The CDR3 nucleotides read TGTGCCAGTAGTCCCTACCGGGGGACAGGCACAGATACGCAGTATTTT. The entire variable domain, with the rest obtained from reference TRBV19 and TRBJ2-3, is as follows: DGGITQSPKYLFRKEGQNVTLSCEQNLNHDAMYWYRQDPGQGLRLIYYSQIVNDFQKGDIAEGYSVSREKKESFPLTVTSAQKNPTAFYLCASSPYRGTGTDTQYFGPGTRLTVL.

This clonotype appeared many times. The chain uses TRBV14 and TRBJ2-2; tentative D call: TRBD2 (5 bases). The CDR3 covers 15 residues. With 4 bases removed from V and 4 bases from J, the gap between germline ends came to 13 bases. Germline-derived CDR1 and CDR2 are SGHDN and FVKESK. The chain's CDR3 is CASSLAIAGTGELFF. Here the CDR3 DNA reads TGTGCCAGCAGCCTGGCTATCGCGGGCACCGGGGAGCTGTTTTTT. Based on the CDR3 plus reference TRBV14 and TRBJ2-2, the full variable domain is EAGVTQFPSHSVIEKGQTVTLRCDPISGHDNLYWYRRVMGKEIKFLLHFVKESKQDESGMPNNRFLAERTGGTYSTLKVQPAELEDSGVYFCASSLAIAGTGELFFGEGSRLTVL.

By proportion, this clonotype is medium-sized. V and J are TRBV20-1 and TRBJ2-7; unclear D gene. V lost 2 bases and J lost 3, with 11 bases in between. The CDR3 covers 13 residues. From germline, CDR1 is DFQATT and CDR2 SNEGSKA (reference sequence). CDR3 DNA sequence: TGCAGTGCTAGACTAGGGTCGAGCTACGAGCAGTACTTC. Protein: CSARLGSSYEQYF.

There are many counts of this clonotype. The J gene is TRBJ1-2, the V gene TRBV20-1; unclear D gene. Germline CDR1 DFQATT, CDR2 SNEGSKA (reference sequence). V was pared by 0 bases and J by 1 base, with 12 bases between. The CDR3 is 15 residues long. The CDR3 DNA reads TGCAGTGCTAGAGAATGGGGTGTGAGTAACTATGGCTACACCTTC. Amino acids: CSAREWGVSNYGYTF.

This clonotype was observed a handful of times. The junction differs from germline at one of its ends, possibly a read error. The genes are TRBV12-3 or TRBV12-4 and TRBJ2-1; D could derive from TRBD1 or TRBD2 (6 bases each). The CDR3 is made up of 15 amino acids. Here the CDR3 reads CASSFQGGLRGEKVF. CDR3 in DNA: TGTGCCAGCAGTTTTCAAGGGGGACTGAGAGGGGAGAAGGTCTTC.

By share, this clonotype ranks as medium-sized. The gene calls are TRBV7-8 and TRBJ1-5, with 8 bases aligning to TRBD1. CDR1 and CDR2 (germline): SGHVS, FQNEAQ. V shed 5 bases and J 6 bases; nucleotides not matched to a gene: 3. The CDR3 totals 13 residues. As DNA, the CDR3 is TGTGCCAGCAGCCTCCAGGGGGCTCAGCCCCAGCATTTT. Residues: CASSLQGAQPQHF.

This clonotype rates as medium-sized. The chain links TRBV6-5 to TRBJ2-7; D is possibly TRBD1 or TRBD2 (5 bases each). The CDR3 length is 12 residues. The V gene's germline CDR1 is MNHEY and CDR2 SVGAGI. V was cut by 8 bases and J by 6 bases, with 14 bases left in between. The CDR3 loop reads CASLGVSGEQYF. The CDR3 region has the DNA TGTGCCAGCCTGGGGGTGTCAGGCGAGCAGTACTTC.